Listed below are T cell receptor beta chains from one sample, sequenced in a study of T cells after yellow fever vaccination. MiXCR, applied by TCRdb to the 5' RACE reads, yields one record per CDR3 protein. The top ten clones hold about 19% of a sample with 230,000 or so distinct CDR3 sequences, 3.6% of them seen once. This material consisted of PBMCs, taken 15 days after the yellow fever booster vaccination. Receptors originate from a man in his late teens or twenties who received the YFV17D yellow fever vaccine. Each CDR3 is given with its conserved first and last residue. A D gene is named only where the DNA matches it firmly. Not all rows give a size; the values are once, few, many and, for expanded clones, a class.

D gene: NA
V gene: TRBV27
J gene: TRBJ2-2
clone size: many
CDR3 protein: CASSPLGLNTGELFF
CDR3 DNA: TGTGCCAGCAGTCCCTTGGGCTTGAACACCGGGGAGCTGTTTTTT

D gene: NA
V gene: TRBV7-2
J gene: TRBJ1-6
clone size: many
CDR3 protein: CASSLAGQNSPLHF
CDR3 DNA: TGTGCCAGCAGCTTAGCGGGGCAGAATTCACCCCTCCACTTT

D gene: NA
V gene: TRBV7-2
J gene: TRBJ1-1
clone size: many
CDR3 protein: CASSLGGRGTFSEAFF
CDR3 DNA: TGTGCCAGCAGCTTAGGGGGGCGGGGAACCTTTTCTGAAGCTTTCTTT

D gene: NA
V gene: TRBV5-1
J gene: TRBJ1-2
clone size: many
CDR3 protein: CASSHGTVSPLGGYTF
CDR3 DNA: TGCGCCAGCAGCCACGGGACGGTCTCTCCCCTGGGAGGCTACACCTTC

D gene: NA
V gene: TRBV5-1
J gene: TRBJ1-6
clone size: NA
CDR3 protein: CASTEDSSYNSPLHF
CDR3 DNA: TGCGCCAGCACCGAAGACAGCTCCTATAATTCACCCCTCCACTTT

D gene: TRBD2
V gene: TRBV7-2
J gene: TRBJ2-7
clone size: many
CDR3 protein: CASSLTSGGVYEQYF
CDR3 DNA: TGTGCCAGCAGCCTAACTAGCGGAGGGGTCTACGAGCAGTACTTC

D gene: NA
V gene: TRBV9
J gene: TRBJ2-3
clone size: few
CDR3 protein: CASSVAPDTDTQYF
CDR3 DNA: TGTGCCAGCAGCGTAGCTCCTGACACAGATACGCAGTATTTT

D gene: NA
V gene: TRBV5-1
J gene: TRBJ1-2
clone size: many
CDR3 protein: CASSPDGRANYGYTF
CDR3 DNA: TGCGCCAGCAGCCCAGACGGGCGGGCTAACTATGGCTACACCTTC

D gene: NA
V gene: TRBV7-2
J gene: TRBJ2-1
clone size: many
CDR3 protein: CASTRPGYEQFF
CDR3 DNA: TGTGCCAGCACCCGGCCGGGCTATGAGCAGTTCTTC

D gene: NA
V gene: TRBV5-1
J gene: TRBJ2-7
clone size: many
CDR3 protein: CASKGSRYEQYF
CDR3 DNA: TGCGCCAGCAAAGGGTCTAGATACGAGCAGTACTTC

D gene: TRBD2
V gene: TRBV7-6
J gene: TRBJ2-5
clone size: many
CDR3 protein: CASSPGGPQETQYF
CDR3 DNA: TGTGCCAGCAGTCCGGGGGGGCCGCAAGAGACCCAGTACTTC

D gene: NA
V gene: TRBV28
J gene: TRBJ1-5
clone size: NA
CDR3 protein: CASSTHGEGNQPQHF
CDR3 DNA: TGTGCCAGCAGTACCCACGGGGAGGGCAATCAGCCCCAGCATTTT

D gene: NA
V gene: TRBV20-1
J gene: TRBJ2-1
clone size: many
CDR3 protein: CSGLQGGAYNEQFF
CDR3 DNA: TGCAGTGGTCTTCAGGGGGGGGCTTACAATGAGCAGTTCTTC

D gene: NA
V gene: TRBV7-8
J gene: TRBJ1-2
clone size: few
CDR3 protein: CASSLGLRRRGYTF
CDR3 DNA: TGTGCCAGCAGCTTGGGTCTTCGTCGGAGGGGCTACACCTTC

D gene: NA
V gene: TRBV7-6
J gene: TRBJ1-3
clone size: many
CDR3 protein: CASSLAGDGNTIYF
CDR3 DNA: TGTGCCAGCAGCTTAGCGGGAGATGGAAACACCATATATTTT

D gene: NA
V gene: TRBV2
J gene: TRBJ1-6
clone size: many
CDR3 protein: CASRNNSPLHF
CDR3 DNA: TGTGCCAGTCGTAATAATTCACCCCTCCACTTT

D gene: NA
V gene: TRBV10-3
J gene: TRBJ1-1
clone size: NA
CDR3 protein: CAISELWANTEAFF
CDR3 DNA: TGTGCCATCAGTGAGTTGTGGGCGAACACTGAAGCTTTCTTT

D gene: NA
V gene: TRBV20-1
J gene: TRBJ1-3
clone size: many
CDR3 protein: CSARPIGHGNTIYF
CDR3 DNA: TGCAGTGCTAGACCCATAGGTCATGGAAACACCATATATTTT

D gene: TRBD2
V gene: TRBV6-5
J gene: TRBJ2-3
clone size: many
CDR3 protein: CASRRTSGWGTDTQYF
CDR3 DNA: TGTGCCAGCAGGCGAACTAGCGGTTGGGGCACAGATACGCAGTATTTT

D gene: NA
V gene: TRBV11-2
J gene: TRBJ2-2
clone size: NA
CDR3 protein: CASSQRRDPNTGELFF
CDR3 DNA: TGTGCCAGCAGCCAGAGGAGGGACCCGAACACCGGGGAGCTGTTTTTT

D gene: TRBD1
V gene: TRBV20-1
J gene: TRBJ1-4
clone size: many
CDR3 protein: CSARGLTNEKLFF
CDR3 DNA: TGCAGTGCCAGGGGGTTAACTAATGAAAAACTGTTTTTT

D gene: NA
V gene: TRBV7-3
J gene: TRBJ2-2
clone size: many
CDR3 protein: CASSLPVGAGITGELFF
CDR3 DNA: TGTGCCAGCAGCTTACCGGTCGGGGCGGGGATCACCGGGGAGCTGTTTTTT